This T cell receptor (beta chain) originates from a study of shared clonotypes between healthy human individuals (dated by TCRdb to the early 2020s). Regarding the research as a whole: A couple of women and three men aged 18 to 49 years were included in the cohort. Per donor, three plates each were used for CD4 naive and CD4 memory, two for CD8 naive, and one for CD8 memory. To estimate repertoire size and how much clonotype sharing occurs between individuals, the study deeply sequenced the blood TCR repertoires of a handful of healthy adults. To increase sequencing depth and limit assay-specific biases, different laboratories used diverse techniques to prepare libraries and sequence TCR repertoires. Per donor, leukapheresis produced somewhere between about 0.8 and 9.5 billion PBMCs.

Broad study findings and their caveats: Estimated clonotype richness was generally larger for naive than for memory subsets. Sampling was restricted to blood, and TCR repertoires in tissues likely differ from the TCR repertoires found in blood. Based on pairwise subsampling, the degree of clonotype sharing among donors was expected to be affected by sequencing depth. Sharing across a few donors was observed for about 5% of naive CD4, over 3% of naive CD8, 2% to 2.5% of memory CD4, and around 0.44% of memory CD8 clonotypes. Incomplete sequencing was indicated by rarefaction of sorted-subset datasets, despite the large sequencing depth. Because the study included a small number of donors, the genetic and exposure-history diversity represented was limited. Compared with non-shared clonotypes, the clonotypes found in all four sorted-subset donors had higher generation probabilities.

Worth noting for this clone: It lacks a known antigen. No much larger clonotype is one base removed from it; base qualities were not supplied.

CDR1 SGHNT and CDR2 YYREEE were looked up in the germline V gene (reference sequence). Its CDR3 holds 13 amino acids, cysteine through phenylalanine. Just the 39-base CDR3 DNA is kept, in frame starting at base 1. V is clipped by 6 bases and J by 2 bases, and the sequence between their germline boundaries is 6 bases long. Donors were healthy HIV-negative adults with no recently reported acute infections or vaccinations. Every donor was a Caucasian adult living in Nashville, Tennessee, USA. CD4+ T cells were enriched through magnetic negative selection, after which naive cells were positively selected on CD45RA and the remaining negative fraction served as the memory subset. Blood was collected by leukapheresis, and PBMCs were isolated by Ficoll-Histopaque density gradient centrifugation and then cryopreserved in liquid nitrogen vapor phase. Purity and quantity of every magnetically sorted T cell population were checked by analytical flow cytometry. Genomic DNA was isolated from each sorted fraction and quantified by UV absorbance on a Nanodrop 2000c.

Using the deep immunoSEQ assay, TCR CDR3 regions were amplified from genomic DNA by multiplex PCR. For each cell subset, the extracted genomic DNA was distributed evenly across all wells of several immunoSEQ 96-well plates, and each plate served as one replicate. For sorted subsets, 200 to 250 ng of genomic DNA, equivalent to some 33,000 T cell genomes, went into each replicate PCR. Purified libraries were quantified with a Qubit 3.0 fluorometer, sized on a Bioanalyzer 2100, and re-quantified with the KAPA Library Quantification kit. Every immunoSEQ 96-well plate was sequenced on a dedicated single-read 150-cycle Illumina NextSeq 550 flow cell. In the source study's methods: Because the immunoSEQ output included only junctional sequences and no quality scores, the filtering could not be the same as the filtering used for full-length reads. Sequences were annotated with PyIR, a Python wrapper for IgBLAST v1.9, and V/J genes and CDR3 were assigned using IMGT germline references. Reads were removed for weak V/J assignments (E-value above 1e-6), missing CDR3, stop codons, out-of-frame junctions, or ambiguous translated residues. V3J clonotypes were defined as sequences sharing an identical inferred V gene, J gene, and CDR3 amino acid sequence. To compute the percentage overlap between repertoires, the number of shared unique clonotypes was divided by the size of the smaller repertoire. Three approaches were used to assess repertoire richness: RTK rarefaction, the Chao1 estimator, and Recon v2.1 estimates of unobserved clonotypes. Generation probabilities for all TCRbeta clonotypes obtained by the gDNA method from several donors were computed using OLGA. In its TCRdb copy, this immuneACCESS table keeps in-frame sequences only and misses some clones. Where compared with another copy, unresolved V genes explain less than half of these, and the others have no known cause. V and J calls and clone size are given by that table; D and trimming were obtained from the DNA. A total of some 900,000 clones appear in this sample, over 60% of them only once. About 1.5% of the sample comes from the top ten.

The sequencing input was memory CD4+ T cells sorted from blood. Reading the label with the study, this specimen's cell subset or site is: CD45RA-negative fraction. The chain employs TRBV5-4 and TRBJ2-6; confidence is insufficient to name the D gene. The sequence was collected from a man aged 18 to 29 in good health. The nucleotide sequence is TGTGCCAGCAAATCGGCTGGGGCCAACGTCCTGACTTTC. This gives the protein CASKSAGANVLTF.